A selection of T cell receptor beta chains follows, all from one sample in a study of metastatic and nonmetastatic thyroid tumors. TCRdb re-called clones via MiXCR from the PCR reads. The sample holds some 25,000 clones, roughly 20% seen once. The source material was blood. Source of these receptors: a male donor with papillary thyroid cancer or a benign thyroid nodule (not recorded which). Some clones in this sample may be carry-over from other donors' samples. Each CDR3 is given with its conserved first and last residue. Each record gives: clone size, J gene, V gene, D gene, CDR3 protein, CDR3 DNA. A D gene is named only where the DNA matches it firmly. Clone sizes are given selectively: once, few, many, or a class where the clone is expanded.

many | TRBJ2-3 | TRBV5-1 | . | CASSLYRDVIDTQYF | TGCGCCAGCAGTCTCTACAGGGACGTCATCGATACGCAGTATTTT
many | TRBJ2-6 | TRBV4-2 | . | CASSQELQGSGANVLTF | TGTGCCAGCAGCCAAGAGCTACAGGGATCTGGGGCCAACGTCCTGACTTTC
medium-sized | TRBJ2-7 | TRBV20-1 | . | CSASPSTTDIPNYEQYF | TGCAGTGCTAGTCCCTCAACAACCGACATACCTAACTACGAGCAGTACTTC
many | TRBJ2-6 | TRBV6-4 | . | CASSDSWGSGANVLTF | TGTGCCAGCAGTGACTCTTGGGGCTCTGGGGCCAACGTCCTGACTTTC
few | TRBJ2-2 | TRBV24-1 | . | CATSLPGGATGELFF | TGTGCCACCAGCCTGCCCGGAGGGGCCACCGGGGAGCTGTTTTTT
many | TRBJ2-3 | TRBV20-1 | . | CSAFTWDTQYF | TGCAGTGCCTTTACATGGGATACGCAGTATTTT
many | TRBJ1-2 | TRBV28 | . | CASTAGTVYGYTF | TGTGCCAGCACCGCCGGAACCGTTTATGGCTACACCTTC
many | TRBJ2-7 | TRBV2 | TRBD2 | CASSASSGSYEQYF | TGTGCCAGCAGTGCAAGCAGCGGGAGTTACGAGCAGTACTTC
. | TRBJ2-1 | TRBV6-1 | . | CASSEPPNWNEQFF | TGTGCCAGCAGTGAACCCCCAAACTGGAATGAGCAGTTCTTC
many | TRBJ2-7 | TRBV14 | . | CASSQGQGPIYEQYF | TGTGCCAGCAGCCAAGGGCAGGGTCCGATCTACGAGCAGTACTTC
few | TRBJ2-7 | TRBV20-1 | TRBD1 | CSARQGTGVNEQYF | TGCAGTGCTAGACAAGGGACAGGGGTTAACGAGCAGTACTTC